This paragraph reports one TCR beta chain. Antigen specificity is unknown. An end of the junction differs from the germline gene, which may be a read error. Method: immunoSEQ multiplex PCR; TCRdb's copy keeps in-frame clones and lacks some. Among 56,000 or so clones listed, roughly 84% were seen once. This specimen belongs to a study of radiotherapy plus CTLA-4 blockade in lung cancer. Study at large: Among all patients, 15% to 20% showed objective responses, while more than 25% had disease control.

General observations from the study: Researchers report tumor-derived TCR clones expanding in blood after radiotherapy plus ipilimumab.

Specimen: peripheral blood, collected from a patient treated with radiotherapy plus ipilimumab. The sequence was collected from a human donor with non-small cell lung cancer who had a partial response to radiotherapy plus ipilimumab.

CDR3 DNA: TGTGCCAGCAGCTTTTTCAAGTACGGTTTAATCTTC. This translates into CASSFFKYGLIF. The chain carries TRBV28 and TRBJ2-1; the D is unclear. Germline CDR1 and CDR2: MDHEN and SYDVKM. The CDR3 covers 12 residues.